Shown below are 27 T cell receptor beta chains from a single sample sequenced in a study of PD-1 blockade in classical Hodgkin lymphoma. Sample time point: cycle 4 day 1 (C4D1), after less than seven weeks of nivolumab. Following autologous stem cell transplantation, relapse occurred in every patient, and exposure to brentuximab vedotin varied. CD4+ T cells were purified from thawed PBMCs by negative selection. The table came from immunoSEQ multiplex PCR; TCRdb's copy has only in-frame clones and leaves some out. The sample holds approximately 28,000 clones; approximately 80% are singletons and the top ten take around 0.6%. The sample here was CD4+ T cells from blood, taken before the fourth cycle of nivolumab. These receptors were obtained from a human donor with classical Hodgkin lymphoma.

For this clone: The junction and the germline gene differ at one end; a read error may be behind it. The rearrangement links TRBV28 to TRBJ2-7; TRBD2 aligns across 12 bases. Germline assignment: CDR1 MDHEN and CDR2 SYDVKM. The CDR3 consists of 15 residues. CDR3 loop: CASSSRPLLAGGGGF. The CDR3 bases are TGTGCCAGCAGTTCCCGCCCCCTTCTAGCGGGGGGGGGTGGGTTC.

This chain uses TRBV28 with TRBJ2-7; 11 nucleotides match TRBD1. V shed 6 bases and J 2 bases; nucleotides not matched to a gene: 9. Germline CDR1 reads MDHEN; CDR2 reads SYDVKM. CDR3 length: 16 amino acids. CDR3 sequence (DNA): TGTGCCAGCAGCCCGACCGGGACAGGGGGGACCTACGAGCAGTACTTC. Its protein is CASSPTGTGGTYEQYF.

The V call is TRBV6-5, the J call TRBJ1-6, with TRBD1 matching over 7 bases. The CDR3 loop spans 16 amino acids. The germline gives CDR1 MNHEY, CDR2 SVGAGI. After removal of 1 base from V and 6 bases from J, the junction contained 6 bases not matched to a gene. CDR3 sequence reads: CASSYLPDRTNSPLHF. The CDR3 DNA reads TGTGCCAGCAGTTACTTACCGGACAGGACTAATTCACCCCTCCACTTT.

The chain uses TRBV9 and TRBJ2-2; 16 bases map to TRBD2. The CDR3 covers 19 residues. The V and J ends lost 0 bases and 1 base, in that order; junction bases with no gene match: 3. Per the germline V gene, CDR1 is SGDLS and CDR2 is YYNGEE. The DNA for the CDR3 is TGTGCCAGCAGCGTAGTGGGACTAGCGGGAGGGCTGAACACCGGGGAGCTGTTTTTT. It is translated as CASSVVGLAGGLNTGELFF.

V usage is TRBV9 and J usage is TRBJ2-3, with 10 bases fitting TRBD1. Germline loops: CDR1 SGDLS, CDR2 YYNGEE. The CDR3 sequence is 16 residues long. The V gene end was trimmed by 4 bases and the J gene end by 3 bases; junction bases not matched to a gene: 8. CDR3 in DNA: TGTGCCAGCAGCCCCCGGACAGGGGGGATTACAGATACGCAGTATTTT. Translation: CASSPRTGGITDTQYF.

In this sample, this clone turned up a few times. The genes are TRBV2 and TRBJ1-5, with D uncertain. CDR1 and CDR2 from the germline V gene are SNHLY and FYNNEI. This CDR3 is 13 amino acids long. Trimming removed 6 bases from V and 5 bases from J, with 11 bases in between. CDR3 bases: TGTGCCAGCAGGGATACAAAAGATCAGCCCCAGCATTTT. Encoded protein: CASRDTKDQPQHF.

The V gene is TRBV20-1, the J gene TRBJ1-2; no definite D call. The CDR3 extends over 11 amino acids. The V gene's germline CDR1 is DFQATT and CDR2 SNEGSKA (reference sequence). Between the trimmed V and J ends, which lost 7 bases and 1 base, there was a span of 7 bases. CDR3 DNA: TGCAGTGGAAGCGGTAACTATGGCTACACCTTC. This translates into CSGSGNYGYTF.

J is TRBJ1-2 and V is TRBV10-3; D unresolved. Germline V CDR1 and CDR2: ENHRY, SYGVKD. CDR3 length: 9 residues. CDR3 coding DNA: TGTGCGATCGGAGGCGGCTACACCTTC. Its protein product is CAIGGGYTF.

The chain links TRBV6-5 to TRBJ2-7; 8 bases are a match to TRBD1. Germline-derived CDR1 and CDR2 are MNHEY and SVGAGI. The CDR3 runs 12 residues. V lost 6 bases to trimming and J lost 7 bases; unmatched junction nucleotides: 5. The CDR3 coding sequence is TGTGCCAGCAGCCTACAGGGGGGTGAGCAGTACTTC. Protein: CASSLQGGEQYF.

The V and J genes are TRBV5-1 and TRBJ1-1; 10 nucleotides align to TRBD1. CDR3 length: 16 amino acids. Losses at the gene ends were 1 base for V and 4 bases for J; bases not matched to a gene: 7. Germline V CDR1 and CDR2: SGHRS, YFSETQ. Here the CDR3 reads CASSLRGQGVTTEAFF. The DNA of the CDR3 is TGCGCCAGCAGCTTGCGAGGACAGGGGGTGACCACTGAAGCTTTCTTT.

This clone has just a few counts. In nucleotides, the CDR3 is TGTGCCAGCAGTGATTTGAGCCGCTCAGGCGAGCAGTACTTC. This codes for CASSDLSRSGEQYF. The chain joins TRBV6-1 to TRBJ2-7; unclear D gene. V lost 3 bases and J lost 6, with 15 bases in between. CDR1 and CDR2 from the germline V gene are MNHNS and SASEGT. The CDR3 length is 14 residues.

V gene TRBV10-3 combines with J gene TRBJ1-1; possibly TRBD1 for D (5 bases). This CDR3 contains 17 residues. Trimming removed 7 bases from V and 1 base from J, with 22 bases in between. Per germline, CDR1 ENHRY and CDR2 SYGVKD. This CDR3 reads CAITRWGTPSTNTEAFF. The CDR3 coding sequence is TGTGCCATCACCCGGTGGGGGACTCCTTCTACGAACACTGAAGCTTTCTTT.

The gene calls are TRBV6-6 and TRBJ2-5; D gene uncertain. This CDR3 is 13 amino acids long. Trimming left V 3 bases short and J 2 bases short, with 7 bases between. Germline lookup yields CDR1 MNHNY and CDR2 SVGAGI (reference sequence). The CDR3 sequence: CASSYAEQETQYF. DNA of the CDR3: TGTGCCAGCAGTTATGCAGAACAAGAGACCCAGTACTTC.

This CDR3 is CASSLEASGSSYNEQFF. The CDR3 DNA reads as TGCGCCAGCAGCTTGGAGGCTAGCGGGAGCTCCTACAATGAGCAGTTCTTC. V and J are TRBV5-1 and TRBJ2-1, with TRBD2 matching over 10 bases. The CDR3 contains 17 residues. V was clipped by 0 bases and J by 0 bases; unmatched bases: 3. The germline gives CDR1 SGHRS, CDR2 YFSETQ.

The chain uses TRBV7-2 and TRBJ2-2; the match to TRBD2 covers 12 bases. The CDR3 consists of 17 residues. From germline, CDR1 is SGHTA and CDR2 FQGNSA. The J segment lost 4 bases and the V segment lost 2 bases, leaving 5 bases of the junction unmatched. The CDR3 reads CASSLRLAGEVTGELFF. DNA for the CDR3: TGTGCCAGCAGCTTAAGACTAGCGGGAGAGGTCACCGGGGAGCTGTTTTTT.

The CDR3 bases are TGTGCCAGCAGCTTAGGGCAGACCACTGAAGCTTTCTTT. This translates into CASSLGQTTEAFF. This rearrangement joins TRBV7-6 to TRBJ1-1; D remains unclear. This CDR3 spans 13 amino acids. V lost 1 base and J lost 4, with 7 bases in between. From germline, CDR1 is SGHVS and CDR2 FNYEAQ.

The chain couples TRBV28 to TRBJ1-5; a possible D gene is TRBD1 (6 bases). Germline assignment: CDR1 MDHEN and CDR2 SYDVKM. The germline V and J ends were trimmed by 6 bases and 3 bases, with 18 bases remaining between them. The CDR3 consists of 16 residues. CDR3 nucleotide sequence: TGTGCCAGCAGACCCTATTCAGGGGTTCACAATCAGCCCCAGCATTTT. This codes for CASRPYSGVHNQPQHF. Complete variable domain (other parts from reference TRBV28 and TRBJ1-5): DVKVTQSSRYLVKRTGEKVFLECVQDMDHENMFWYRQDPGLGLRLIYFSYDVKMKEKGDIPEGYSVSREKKERFSLILESASTNQTSMYLCASRPYSGVHNQPQHFGDGTRLSIL.

The sample holds a few counts of this clone. V gene TRBV5-1 combines with J gene TRBJ2-1; TRBD2 matches 9 bases. CDR3 length: 14 residues. V lost 4 bases, J lost 6 bases, and 5 bases stayed unmatched. Germline lookup yields CDR1 SGHRS and CDR2 YFSETQ. In nucleotides, the CDR3 is TGCGCCAGCAGCCCAGCGGGAGGTTTCAATGAGCAGTTCTTC. Protein product: CASSPAGGFNEQFF.

The chain carries TRBV7-9 and TRBJ1-1; D uncertain. V lost 4 bases to trimming and J lost 4 bases, with 7 bases between them. The CDR3 loop spans 12 amino acids. CDR1 and CDR2 (germline): SEHNR, FQNEAQ (reference sequence). The CDR3 region is CASSSLGTEAFF. The CDR3 DNA sequence: TGTGCCAGCAGCTCCCTGGGCACTGAAGCTTTCTTT.

The CDR3 spells CASSSTRDYTTDTQYF. Here the CDR3 DNA reads TGTGCCAGCAGTTCCACCCGGGACTACACCACAGATACGCAGTATTTT. V gene TRBV6-5 combines with J gene TRBJ2-3; TRBD2 agrees at 7 bases. The CDR3 length is 16 residues. Germline trimming cut 4 bases from V and 2 bases from J; bases unmatched to any gene: 9. Germline V CDR1 and CDR2: MNHEY, SVGAGI.

The V gene is TRBV2, the J gene TRBJ1-5; 12 nucleotides align to TRBD1. The CDR3 spans 14 residues. Germline values: CDR1 SNHLY, CDR2 FYNNEI. Trimming removed 6 bases from V and 5 bases from J; junction bases left unmatched: 2. CDR3 in DNA: TGTGCCAGCAGGGGGACAGGGGGCGATCAGCCCCAGCATTTT. Amino acid sequence: CASRGTGGDQPQHF.

The chain has TRBV7-2 and TRBJ2-7; 12 bases align to TRBD2. Trimming took 4 bases from V and 7 from J; bases not matched to a gene: 8. CDR1 and CDR2 from the germline V gene are SGHTA and FQGNSA. The CDR3 spans 15 residues. The CDR3 nucleotides read TGTGCCAGCAGCTCCCTAGCGGGGGGGCCGAGTGAGCAGTACTTC. Encoded protein: CASSSLAGGPSEQYF.

The rearrangement uses TRBV7-2 and TRBJ2-3; D possibly corresponds to TRBD2 (6 bases). The CDR3 has 15 residues. Trimming pared 2 bases from V and 2 bases from J, leaving 11 bases between. CDR1 is SGHTA, CDR2 FQGNSA, per germline. The CDR3 protein is CASSLRDSYTDTQYF. In nucleotides, the CDR3 is TGTGCCAGCAGCTTAAGGGACTCCTACACAGATACGCAGTATTTT. The variable domain in full, completed from reference TRBV7-2 and TRBJ2-3, reads GAGVSQSPSNKVTEKGKDVELRCDPISGHTALYWYRQSLGQGLEFLIYFQGNSAPDKSGLPSDRFSAERTGGSVSTLTIQRTQQEDSAVYLCASSLRDSYTDTQYFGPGTRLTVL.

This clone was found a few times. The rearrangement joins TRBV27 to TRBJ2-7; possible D gene TRBD1, 6 bases. V gave up 3 bases and J gave up 5 bases, with 14 bases separating them. The CDR3 has 14 residues. The germline V gene has CDR1 MNHEY and CDR2 SMNVEV (reference sequence). The CDR3 nucleotides read TGTGCCAGCAGTTTGTGGGGGCTCCCCGACGAGCAGTACTTC. As protein: CASSLWGLPDEQYF.

This clone was detected once. V gene TRBV27 combines with J gene TRBJ1-2; no definite D call. V was clipped by 0 bases and J by 5 bases, with 22 bases between them. The CDR3 runs to 18 residues. The germline CDR1 and CDR2 sequences are MNHEY and SMNVEV (reference sequence). CDR3 amino acids: CASSLSGTAPPLTYGYTF. Written as DNA, the CDR3 is TGTGCCAGCAGTTTATCGGGCACAGCCCCACCCCTTACATATGGCTACACCTTC.

This sequence joins TRBV12-5 and TRBJ1-5, with 7 positions matching TRBD1. Germline CDR1 and CDR2: LGHNT and FRNRAP. Germline trimming cut 2 bases from V and 1 base from J; bases unmatched to any gene: 11. The CDR3 has 18 residues. The CDR3 DNA reads TGTGCTAGTGGTTTGCCAGGAGGGGGACAGCCGAGCAATCAGCCCCAGCATTTT. Protein sequence: CASGLPGGGQPSNQPQHF.

This clone was recorded a few times. The CDR3, as DNA: TGTGCCAGCAGTGCATTCGAGGGAGTTGGAAGGCCAGATACGCAGTATTTT. It codes for CASSAFEGVGRPDTQYF. This sequence joins TRBV6-1 and TRBJ2-3; a possible D gene is TRBD2 (5 bases). The CDR3 length is 17 residues. The germline gives CDR1 MNHNS, CDR2 SASEGT. Trimming pared 4 bases from V and 4 bases from J, leaving 21 bases between.